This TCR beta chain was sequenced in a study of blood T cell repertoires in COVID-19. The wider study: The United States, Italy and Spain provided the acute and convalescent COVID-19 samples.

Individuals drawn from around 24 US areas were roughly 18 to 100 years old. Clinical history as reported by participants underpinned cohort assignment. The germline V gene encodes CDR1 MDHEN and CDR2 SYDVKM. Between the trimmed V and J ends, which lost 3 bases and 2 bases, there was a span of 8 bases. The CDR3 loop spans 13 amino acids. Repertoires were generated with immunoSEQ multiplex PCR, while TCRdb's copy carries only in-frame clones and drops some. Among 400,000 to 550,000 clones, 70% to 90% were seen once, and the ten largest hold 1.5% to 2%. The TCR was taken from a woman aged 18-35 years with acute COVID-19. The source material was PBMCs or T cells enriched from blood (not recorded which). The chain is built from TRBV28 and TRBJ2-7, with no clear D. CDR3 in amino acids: CASSLVQTYEQYF. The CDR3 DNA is TGTGCCAGCAGTTTGGTACAGACCTACGAGCAGTACTTC.